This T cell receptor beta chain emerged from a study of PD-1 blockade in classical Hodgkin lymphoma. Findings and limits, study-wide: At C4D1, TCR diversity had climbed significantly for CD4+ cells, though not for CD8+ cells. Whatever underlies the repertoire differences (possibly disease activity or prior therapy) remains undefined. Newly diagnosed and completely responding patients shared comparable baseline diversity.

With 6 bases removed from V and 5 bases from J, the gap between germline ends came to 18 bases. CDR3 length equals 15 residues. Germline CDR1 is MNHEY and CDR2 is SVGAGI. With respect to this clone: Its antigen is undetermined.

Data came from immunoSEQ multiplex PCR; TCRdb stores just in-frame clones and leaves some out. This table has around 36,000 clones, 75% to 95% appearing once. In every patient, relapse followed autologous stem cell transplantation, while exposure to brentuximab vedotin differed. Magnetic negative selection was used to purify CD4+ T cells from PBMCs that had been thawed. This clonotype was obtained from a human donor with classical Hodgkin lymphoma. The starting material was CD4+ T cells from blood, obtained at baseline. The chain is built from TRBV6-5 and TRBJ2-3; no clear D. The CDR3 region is CASRDSAVQIDTQYF. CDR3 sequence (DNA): TGTGCCAGCAGAGACTCCGCCGTCCAGATAGATACGCAGTATTTT.